This record looks at one T cell receptor (beta chain) sequence and its context. As yet, its antigen is unknown. The data derive from a study of blood T cells in healthy people across ages. The CDR3 sequence is 14 residues long. CDR1 is LGHNA, CDR2 YNFKEQ, per germline. Deletions cut 1 base from V and 0 bases from J, with 6 bases between. Study results and caveats: The study lacked donor CMV status, which possibly confounded expanded clonotype changes.

A J-beta primer mix and a sample-barcoded 5' primer were used in a second PCR of roughly 6 to 11 cycles. TCRdb reprocessed the 5' RACE reads with MiXCR, giving one entry per CDR3 protein. Of roughly 500,000 distinct CDR3 sequences listed, approximately 25% are singletons. This same sample was also taken into another study, of T cells of mothers and their children. That study reports: Second-round PCR products received sample barcodes and 2-4 random nucleotides from the M1S primer. Microchimeric T cell clones that persisted were not detected.

The gene calls are TRBV4-2 and TRBJ1-1; D gene ambiguous. Sequencing was done on a sample of blood. This sequence originates from a boy between 10 and 17 years old in good health. The CDR3 DNA sequence: TGTGCCAGCAGCCAAGGAAATCTGAACACTGAAGCTTTCTTT. Protein sequence: CASSQGNLNTEAFF.